This TCR beta chain originates from a study of shared clonotypes between healthy human individuals (dated by TCRdb to 2018 to 2021). Concerning the study at large: The cohort comprised a couple of women and a few men aged 18 to 49 years. Blood TCR repertoires of roughly five healthy adults were deeply sequenced to estimate repertoire size and the extent of clonotype sharing between individuals. To increase sequencing depth and limit assay-specific biases, different laboratories used diverse techniques to prepare libraries and sequence TCR repertoires. Between about 0.9 and 9 billion PBMCs per donor were obtained by leukapheresis. On the study overall, not on this receptor specifically: The small number of donors limited the genetic and exposure-history diversity represented. Sampling was limited to blood, and TCR repertoires in tissue likely differ from TCR repertoires in blood. Pairwise subsampling indicated that sequencing depth was expected to affect the degree of clonotype sharing among donors.

The donors were healthy, HIV-negative adults who had no recently reported acute infections or vaccinations. Every donor was a Caucasian adult living in Nashville, Tennessee, USA. For unsorted samples, tens of millions of PBMCs were counted, and genomic DNA was extracted using the QIAamp DNA Blood Mini kit. Blood was obtained by leukapheresis, after which PBMCs were separated by Ficoll-Histopaque density gradient centrifugation and cryopreserved in liquid nitrogen vapor phase. The CDR3 goes from the cysteine to the phenylalanine over 16 residues. Kept here is only the CDR3 DNA, which spans 48 bases and is read in frame from base 1. CDR1 and CDR2 (MGHRA, YSYEKL) derive from the germline V gene. V trim: 6 bases; J trim: 6 bases; unmatched bases: 16. Using the deep immunoSEQ assay, multiplex PCR amplified TCR CDR3 regions from genomic DNA. Extracted genomic DNA from each cell subset was distributed evenly across all wells of several immunoSEQ 96-well plates, and each plate was treated as a replicate. For unsorted PBMC, approximately 300 ng of genomic DNA, equivalent to around 30,000 T cell genomes, went into each replicate PCR. Ten immunoSEQ deep assay plates were used to sequence unsorted PBMC genomic DNA. Purified libraries were quantified with a Qubit 3.0 fluorometer, sized on a Bioanalyzer 2100, and re-quantified with the KAPA Library Quantification kit. Each immunoSEQ 96-well plate was sequenced on its own single-read 150-cycle Illumina NextSeq 550 flow cell. The paper's processing steps were these. Because only junctional sequences without quality scores were contained in the immunoSEQ output, filtering matching that applied to full-length reads could not be performed. To assign V/J genes and CDR3, sequences were annotated against IMGT germline references using PyIR, a Python wrapper for IgBLAST v1.9. Reads were filtered out if the reads had weak V/J assignments (E-value above 1e-6), no CDR3, stop codons, out-of-frame junctions, or ambiguous translated residues. V3J clonotypes were defined as sequences sharing an identical inferred V gene, J gene, and CDR3 amino acid sequence. To compute the percentage overlap between repertoires, the number of shared unique clonotypes was divided by the size of the smaller repertoire. RTK rarefaction, the Chao1 estimator, and Recon v2.1 estimates of unobserved clonotypes were used to assess repertoire richness. In TCRdb, the immuneACCESS table is reduced to in-frame sequences with V and J assigned. These tables do not hold every clone; where another copy was compared, an unresolved V gene accounts for under half, and the others remain unexplained. From that table come the V and J calls and clone size; the DNA was used to work out D and trimming. Present in this sample are hundreds of thousands of clones, around 76% of which were seen just once. Together, the top ten hold around 12% of the sample.

To note about this clone: The clone's antigen remains unknown. This could be a read error, since a much larger clone is one nucleotide away.

Sequences were obtained from PBMCs. This TCR came from a woman aged 35 to 49 in good health. Some clones in this sample may be carry-over from other donors' samples. The V and J genes are TRBV4-1 and TRBJ1-2; 7 bases in between match TRBD1. The nucleotides are TGCGCCAGCAGTCCCACAGGGGCCCAAGTTATAGATGGCTACACCTTC. Its translation reads: CASSPTGAQVIDGYTF.